What follows is one TCR beta chain and its context. The data were obtained in a study of cytomegalovirus exposure and HLA in healthy donors. Each donor's status was that of a healthy bone marrow donor. Researchers ran the PCR with 60 Vbeta and 13 Jbeta primers. Produced via immunoSEQ multiplex PCR; TCRdb's table is partial and in-frame only. This table holds more than 100,000 clones. Sequenced material: PBMCs. This clonotype was obtained from a man aged 18 to 29 in good health and CMV-seronegative.

The CDR3 here is CASSSGQGLFAAFF. The CDR3, as DNA: TGTGCCAGTAGTTCTGGACAGGGTTTATTCGCAGCTTTCTTT. The chain uses TRBV19 and TRBJ1-1; 8 bases are shared with TRBD1. Trimming took 5 bases from V and 10 from J; bases not matched to a gene: 12. Germline loops: CDR1 LNHDA, CDR2 SQIVND (reference sequence). The length of the CDR3 is 14 residues.